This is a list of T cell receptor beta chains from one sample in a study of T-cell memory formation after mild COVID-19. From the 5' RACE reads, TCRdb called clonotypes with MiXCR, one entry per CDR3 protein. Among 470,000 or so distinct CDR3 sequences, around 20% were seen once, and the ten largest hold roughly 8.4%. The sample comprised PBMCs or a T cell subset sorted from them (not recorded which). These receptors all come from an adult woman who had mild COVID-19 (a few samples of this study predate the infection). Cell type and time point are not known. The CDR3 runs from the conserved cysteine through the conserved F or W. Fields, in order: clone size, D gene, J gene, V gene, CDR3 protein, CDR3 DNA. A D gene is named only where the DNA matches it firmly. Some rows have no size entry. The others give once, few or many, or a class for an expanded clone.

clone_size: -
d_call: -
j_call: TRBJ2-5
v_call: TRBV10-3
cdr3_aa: CAISESNPGEETQYF
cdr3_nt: TGTGCCATCAGTGAGTCGAATCCGGGAGAAGAGACCCAGTACTTC

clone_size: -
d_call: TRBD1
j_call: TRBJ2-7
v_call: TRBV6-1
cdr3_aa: CASSDWTGLYEQYF
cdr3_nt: TGTGCCAGCAGTGATTGGACAGGGCTCTACGAGCAGTACTTC

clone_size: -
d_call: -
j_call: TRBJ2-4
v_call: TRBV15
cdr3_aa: CATSREHTGGGIIQYF
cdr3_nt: TGTGCCACCAGCAGAGAACATACAGGTGGCGGTATCATTCAGTACTTC

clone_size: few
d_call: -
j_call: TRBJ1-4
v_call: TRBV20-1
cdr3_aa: CSARGQDLEKLFF
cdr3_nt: TGCAGTGCTAGAGGACAGGACTTGGAAAAACTGTTTTTT

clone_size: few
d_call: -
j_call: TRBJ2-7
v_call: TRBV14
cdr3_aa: CASSQDRGRSSYEQYF
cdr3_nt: TGTGCCAGCAGCCAAGATCGGGGAAGGAGCTCCTACGAGCAGTACTTC

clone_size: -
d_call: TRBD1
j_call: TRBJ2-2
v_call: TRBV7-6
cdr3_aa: CASSPHLRTGETGELFF
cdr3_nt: TGTGCCAGCAGCCCCCATTTGAGGACAGGGGAAACCGGGGAGCTGTTTTTT

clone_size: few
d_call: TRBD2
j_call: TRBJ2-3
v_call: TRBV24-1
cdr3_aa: CATSDPRTSGDTDTQYF
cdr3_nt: TGTGCCACCAGTGATCCCAGAACTAGCGGGGACACAGATACGCAGTATTTT

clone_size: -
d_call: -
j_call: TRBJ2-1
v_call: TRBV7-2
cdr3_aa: CASSRSGTAYNEQFF
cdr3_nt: TGTGCCAGCAGCAGGTCCGGTACGGCCTACAATGAGCAGTTCTTC

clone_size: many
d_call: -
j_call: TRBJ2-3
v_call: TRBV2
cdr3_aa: CASIRSRSGISTDTQYF
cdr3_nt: TGTGCCAGCATAAGGTCGCGGAGCGGAATAAGCACAGATACGCAGTATTTT

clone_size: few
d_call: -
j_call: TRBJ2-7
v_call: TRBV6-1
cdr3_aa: CASSAGVREQYF
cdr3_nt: TGTGCCAGCAGTGCAGGAGTCCGCGAGCAGTACTTC

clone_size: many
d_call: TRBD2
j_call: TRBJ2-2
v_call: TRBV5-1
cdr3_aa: CASSLELAGTGELFF
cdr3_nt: TGCGCCAGCAGCTTGGAACTAGCGGGAACCGGGGAGCTGTTTTTT

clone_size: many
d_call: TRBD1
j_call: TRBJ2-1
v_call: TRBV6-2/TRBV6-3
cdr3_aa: CASSLLGQIPENEQFF
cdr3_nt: TGTGCCAGCAGTCTGTTGGGACAGATCCCCGAGAATGAGCAGTTCTTC

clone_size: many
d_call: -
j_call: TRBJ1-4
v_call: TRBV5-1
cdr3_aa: CASSLGPAGEKLFF
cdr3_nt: TGCGCCAGCAGTCTGGGACCGGCAGGTGAAAAACTGTTTTTT

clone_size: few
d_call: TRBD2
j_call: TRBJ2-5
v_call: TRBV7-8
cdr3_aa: CASSRQGSTSGRTQTQYF
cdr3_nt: TGTGCCAGCAGCCGGCAGGGGTCGACTAGCGGGAGAACGCAGACCCAGTACTTC

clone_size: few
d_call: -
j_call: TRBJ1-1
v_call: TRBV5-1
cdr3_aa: CASSAAGGTEAFF
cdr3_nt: TGCGCCAGCAGTGCCGCTGGGGGCACTGAAGCTTTCTTT

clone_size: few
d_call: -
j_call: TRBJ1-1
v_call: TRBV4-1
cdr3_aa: CASSSTARAPMKAFF
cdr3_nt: TGCGCCAGCAGCTCAACAGCGCGGGCGCCAATGAAAGCTTTCTTT

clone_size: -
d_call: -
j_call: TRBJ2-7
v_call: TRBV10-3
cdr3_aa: CASQELYEQYF
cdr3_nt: TGTGCCTCACAGGAGCTCTACGAGCAGTACTTC

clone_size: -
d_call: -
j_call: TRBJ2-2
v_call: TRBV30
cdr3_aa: CAWSVSGFGELFF
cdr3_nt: TGTGCCTGGAGTGTTTCGGGGTTCGGGGAGCTGTTTTTT

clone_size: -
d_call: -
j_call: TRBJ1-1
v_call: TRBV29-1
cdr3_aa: CSVIVRGMNTEAFF
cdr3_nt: TGCAGCGTTATCGTCAGGGGCATGAACACTGAAGCTTTCTTT

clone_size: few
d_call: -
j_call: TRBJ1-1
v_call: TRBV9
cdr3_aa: CASSDGWRQPNTEAFF
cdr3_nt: TGTGCCAGCAGCGATGGGTGGCGGCAGCCGAACACTGAAGCTTTCTTT

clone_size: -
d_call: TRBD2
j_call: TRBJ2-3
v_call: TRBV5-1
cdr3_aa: CASSSSGTSGIYVTQYF
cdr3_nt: TGCGCCAGCAGCTCCTCCGGGACTAGCGGGATATATGTTACGCAGTATTTT

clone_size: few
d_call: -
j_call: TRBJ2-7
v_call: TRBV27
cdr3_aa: CASSPRQGYEQYF
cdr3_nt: TGTGCCAGCAGTCCGCGTCAGGGCTACGAGCAGTACTTC

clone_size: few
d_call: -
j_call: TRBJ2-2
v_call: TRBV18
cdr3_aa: CASSPPIGQPANTGELFF
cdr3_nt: TGTGCCAGCTCACCACCGATCGGGCAGCCCGCGAACACCGGGGAGCTGTTTTTT

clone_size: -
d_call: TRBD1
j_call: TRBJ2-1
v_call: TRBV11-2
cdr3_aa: CASSHGSAGQGYNEQFF
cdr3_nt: TGTGCCAGCAGCCACGGGTCTGCGGGACAGGGCTACAATGAGCAGTTCTTC

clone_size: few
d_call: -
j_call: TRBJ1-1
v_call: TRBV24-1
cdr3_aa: CAVKQNMNTEAFF
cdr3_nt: TGTGCCGTCAAACAAAACATGAACACTGAAGCTTTCTTT

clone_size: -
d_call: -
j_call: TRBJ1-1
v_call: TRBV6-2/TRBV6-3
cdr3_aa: CASSTGDPMNTEAFF
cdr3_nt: TGTGCCAGCAGTACCGGGGACCCAATGAACACTGAAGCTTTCTTT

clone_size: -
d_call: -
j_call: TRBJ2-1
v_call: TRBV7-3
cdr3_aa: CASSLLAGPGNEQFF
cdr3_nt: TGTGCCAGCAGCTTATTGGCGGGGCCAGGGAATGAGCAGTTCTTC

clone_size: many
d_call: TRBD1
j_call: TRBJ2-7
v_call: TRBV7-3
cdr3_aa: CASSFRTKAGDRGSYEQYF
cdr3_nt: TGTGCCAGCAGCTTCAGGACCAAGGCGGGGGACAGGGGTTCCTACGAGCAGTACTTC

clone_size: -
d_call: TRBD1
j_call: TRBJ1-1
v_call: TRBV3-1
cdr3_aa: CASSQELGTANKAFF
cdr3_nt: TGTGCCAGCAGCCAAGAGTTGGGGACAGCGAATAAAGCTTTCTTT

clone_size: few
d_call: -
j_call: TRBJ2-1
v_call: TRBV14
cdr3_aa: CASSHDYNEQFF
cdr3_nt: TGTGCCAGCAGCCATGACTACAATGAGCAGTTCTTC

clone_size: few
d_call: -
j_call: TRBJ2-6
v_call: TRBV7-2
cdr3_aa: CASSFGPRLGANVLTF
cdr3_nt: TGTGCCAGCAGCTTCGGCCCTAGACTTGGGGCCAACGTCCTGACTTTC

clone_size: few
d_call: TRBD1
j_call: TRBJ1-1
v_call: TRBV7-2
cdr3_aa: CASSFQGASTEAFF
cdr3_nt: TGTGCCAGCAGCTTCCAGGGGGCGAGCACTGAAGCTTTCTTT

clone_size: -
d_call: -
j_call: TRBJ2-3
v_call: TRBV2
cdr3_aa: CASSQTGRGTAAQYF
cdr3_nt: TGTGCCAGCAGTCAGACGGGAAGGGGGACGGCGGCGCAGTATTTT

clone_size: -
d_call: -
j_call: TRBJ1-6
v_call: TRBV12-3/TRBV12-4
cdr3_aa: CASSLQGHGNSPLHF
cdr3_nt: TGTGCCAGCAGTTTACAGGGACATGGGAATTCACCCCTCCACTTT

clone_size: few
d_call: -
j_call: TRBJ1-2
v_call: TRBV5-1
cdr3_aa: CASSLPIAGDYGYTF
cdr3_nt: TGCGCCAGCAGCCTACCGATCGCAGGGGACTATGGCTACACCTTC

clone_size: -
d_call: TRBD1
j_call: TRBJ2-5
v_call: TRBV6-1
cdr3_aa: CASSEDRAEETQYF
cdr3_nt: TGTGCCAGCAGTGAGGACAGGGCCGAAGAGACCCAGTACTTC

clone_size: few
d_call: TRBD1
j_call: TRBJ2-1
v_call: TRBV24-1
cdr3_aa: CATSADDGTGRPNEQFF
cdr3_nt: TGTGCCACCAGTGCGGATGACGGGACAGGACGACCCAATGAGCAGTTCTTC

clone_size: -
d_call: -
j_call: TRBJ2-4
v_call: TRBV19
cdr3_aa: CASSPRLAKNIQYF
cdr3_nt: TGTGCCAGTAGTCCTAGACTAGCCAAAAACATTCAGTACTTC

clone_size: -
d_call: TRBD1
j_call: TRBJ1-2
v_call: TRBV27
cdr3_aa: CASSTTTGTGVNGYTF
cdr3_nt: TGTGCCAGCAGTACCACGACCGGGACAGGGGTAAATGGCTACACCTTC

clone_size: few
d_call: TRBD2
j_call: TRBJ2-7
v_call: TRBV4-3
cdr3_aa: CASSQDRGTSGTYEQYF
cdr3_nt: TGCGCCAGCAGCCAAGATCGTGGGACTAGCGGGACGTACGAGCAGTACTTC

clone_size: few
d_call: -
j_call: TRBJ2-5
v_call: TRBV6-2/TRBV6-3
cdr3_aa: CASSIVGGREETQYF
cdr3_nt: TGTGCCAGCAGCATTGTTGGGGGGCGCGAAGAGACCCAGTACTTC

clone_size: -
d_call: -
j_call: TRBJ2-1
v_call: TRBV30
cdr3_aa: CAWSVSLAFPHEQFF
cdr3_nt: TGTGCCTGGAGTGTATCTCTGGCGTTCCCCCATGAGCAGTTCTTC

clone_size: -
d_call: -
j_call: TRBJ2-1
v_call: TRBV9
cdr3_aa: CASSKGLRFNNEQFF
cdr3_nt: TGTGCCAGCAGCAAGGGCCTCCGATTCAACAATGAGCAGTTCTTC

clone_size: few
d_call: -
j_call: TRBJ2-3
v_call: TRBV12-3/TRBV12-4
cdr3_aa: CASSSSRASTDTQYF
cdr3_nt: TGTGCCAGCAGCTCCTCCCGGGCTAGCACAGATACGCAGTATTTT

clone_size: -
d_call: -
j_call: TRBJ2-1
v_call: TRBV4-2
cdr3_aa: CASSQDWSNEQFF
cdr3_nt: TGTGCCAGCAGCCAAGACTGGAGCAATGAGCAGTTCTTC

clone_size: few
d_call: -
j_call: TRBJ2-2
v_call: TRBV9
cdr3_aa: CASRPGTGELFF
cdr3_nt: TGTGCCAGCAGGCCTGGGACCGGGGAGCTGTTTTTT

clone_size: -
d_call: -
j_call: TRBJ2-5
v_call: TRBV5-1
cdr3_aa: CASSLSQPTGTQYF
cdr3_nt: TGCGCCAGCAGCTTGTCCCAACCCACGGGGACCCAGTACTTC

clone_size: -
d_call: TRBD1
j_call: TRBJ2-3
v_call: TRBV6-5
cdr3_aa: CASRVVTGVRDTQYF
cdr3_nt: TGTGCCAGCAGGGTAGTTACAGGGGTGAGGGATACGCAGTATTTT

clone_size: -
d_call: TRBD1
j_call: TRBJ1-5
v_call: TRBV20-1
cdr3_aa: CSARDRSTGTGGAQPQHF
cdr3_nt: TGCAGTGCTAGAGATCGGAGCACCGGGACAGGGGGTGCTCAGCCCCAGCATTTT

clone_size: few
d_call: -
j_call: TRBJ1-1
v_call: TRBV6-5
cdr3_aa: CASSDSNTEAFF
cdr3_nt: TGTGCCAGCAGTGATTCGAACACTGAAGCTTTCTTT

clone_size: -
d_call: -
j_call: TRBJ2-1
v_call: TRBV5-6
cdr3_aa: CASRQGGNEQFF
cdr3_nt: TGTGCCAGCAGACAGGGCGGCAATGAGCAGTTCTTC

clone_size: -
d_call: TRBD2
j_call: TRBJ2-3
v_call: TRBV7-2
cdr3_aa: CASSLATGGPSTDTQYF
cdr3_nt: TGTGCCAGCAGCTTAGCCACGGGAGGGCCCAGCACAGATACGCAGTATTTT

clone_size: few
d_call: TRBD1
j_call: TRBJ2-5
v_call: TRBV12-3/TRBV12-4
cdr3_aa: CASTRRGQGQETQYF
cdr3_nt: TGTGCCAGCACCCGAAGGGGACAGGGCCAAGAGACCCAGTACTTC

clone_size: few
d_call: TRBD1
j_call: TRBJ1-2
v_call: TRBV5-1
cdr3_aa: CASSLGTGFFYGYTF
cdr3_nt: TGCGCCAGCAGCTTAGGGACAGGCTTCTTCTATGGCTACACCTTC

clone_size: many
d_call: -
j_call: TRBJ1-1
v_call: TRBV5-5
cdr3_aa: CASSSTANTEAFF
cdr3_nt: TGTGCCAGCAGCTCGACAGCGAACACTGAAGCTTTCTTT